This TCR beta chain originates from a study of shared clonotypes between healthy human individuals. Study observations and caveats: Donors were few, which limited the genetic and exposure-history diversity represented. Relative to memory subsets, naive subsets generally showed larger estimated richness. The sole specimen, blood, was sampled, and tissue repertoires likely differ.

The CDR3 loop spans 13 amino acids. J lost 4 bases, V lost 5 bases, and 3 bases had no gene match. Per germline, CDR1 MNHEY and CDR2 SMNVEV (reference sequence). Terminally differentiated effector memory CD45RA+ cells were excluded by CCR7 positive selection of CD45RO-negative cells. Nashville, Tennessee was home to all donors, each a Caucasian adult. A remark on this clone: No antigen is known for it.

Method: immunoSEQ multiplex PCR; TCRdb's copy keeps in-frame clones and lacks some. This sample has more than 500,000 clones, with roughly 96% found just once. The clonotype originates from a woman aged 25 to 39 in good health. Sequencing was performed on naive CD8+ T cells sorted from blood. V usage is TRBV27 and J usage is TRBJ2-7; 9 nucleotides line up with TRBD2. The CDR3 DNA follows: TGTGCCAGCAGTCATAGCGGGAGTTACGAGCAGTACTTC. Protein sequence: CASSHSGSYEQYF.